This T cell receptor (beta chain) was found in a study of PD-1 blockade in mismatch repair-deficient tumors (dated by TCRdb to between 2016 and 2019). About the investigation overall: The trial enrolled fewer than 90 consecutive patients with approximately eleven mismatch repair-deficient cancer types between late 2013 and late 2016, all previously treated and progressing. Tumor-associated T cell clones in the peripheral blood of patients responding to PD-1 blockade were tracked using deep sequencing of TCR CDR3 regions. Results and caveats for the whole study, not just this receptor: Tumor-resident clones, often undetectable in blood before treatment, expanded rapidly after pembrolizumab and then contracted, generally before radiologic responses.

From cysteine to phenylalanine, the CDR3 is 13 amino acids long. Kept here is only the CDR3 DNA, which spans 39 bases and is read in frame from base 1. CDR1 and CDR2, per the germline V gene, are SGHVS and FNYEAQ. V lost 7 bases and J lost 6 bases; the stretch between them is 14 bases long. Only one count was recorded for this clone. What this receptor recognizes is not known. No per-base quality is available; no much larger clone lies one base away. The library came from the immunoSEQ multiplex PCR assay. TCRdb mirrors the immuneACCESS table, restricted to in-frame sequences. Some clones are absent from its copies; in checked studies, under half trace to an unresolved V gene, and the reason for the others is unknown. This sample comprises 120,000 or so clones, about 88% of them detected only once. The ten most abundant clones make up roughly 14% of the sample. For every enrolled patient, mismatch repair deficiency was confirmed by either polymerase chain reaction or immunohistochemistry. TCR sequencing was performed for a few patients who responded to pembrolizumab therapy. Pembrolizumab PD-1 blockade was prospectively tested in advanced mismatch repair-deficient cancers, regardless of tissue of origin, in the phase II trial. Peripheral blood T cell samples were gathered serially, both before PD-1 blockade started and at multiple time points afterward. Blood sampling times were reported as weeks after the first pembrolizumab dose.

The origin of this receptor is an adult with mismatch repair-deficient cancer. The sample consisted of peripheral blood, taken 44 weeks after starting pembrolizumab. The chain couples TRBV7-6 to TRBJ2-3; TRBD2 might be the D gene, on 5 matching bases. The DNA reads as follows: TGTGCCAGCAAGTTATCGATAGCGGATACGCAGTATTTT. This encodes CASKLSIADTQYF.